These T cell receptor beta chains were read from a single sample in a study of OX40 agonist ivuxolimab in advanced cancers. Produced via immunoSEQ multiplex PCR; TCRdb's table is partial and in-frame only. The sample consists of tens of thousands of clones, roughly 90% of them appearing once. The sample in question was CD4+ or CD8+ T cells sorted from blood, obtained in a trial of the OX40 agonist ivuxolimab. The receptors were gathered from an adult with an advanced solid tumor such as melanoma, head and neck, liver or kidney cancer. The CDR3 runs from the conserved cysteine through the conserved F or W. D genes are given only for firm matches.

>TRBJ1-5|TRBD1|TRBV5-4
CASSAQGGNQPQHF
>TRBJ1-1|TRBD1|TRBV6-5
CASSAYRGGTEAFF
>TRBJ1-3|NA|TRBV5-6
CASSPDSSGNTIYF
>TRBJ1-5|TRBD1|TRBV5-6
CASSTGQGWVYQPQHF
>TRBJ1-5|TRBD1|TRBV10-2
CASGDRGNQPQHF
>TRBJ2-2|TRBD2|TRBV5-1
CASSSSGGNTGELFF
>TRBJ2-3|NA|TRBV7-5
CARSFRLFSCTQYF
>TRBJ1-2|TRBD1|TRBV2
CASSDWGQGNGYTF
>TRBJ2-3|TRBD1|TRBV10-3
CAITATDRSLPADTQYF
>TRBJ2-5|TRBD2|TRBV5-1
CASSLGAVGGGKTQYF
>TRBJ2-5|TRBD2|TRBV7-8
CASSLVGGGRETQYF
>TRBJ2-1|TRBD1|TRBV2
CASRASPGQINNEQFF
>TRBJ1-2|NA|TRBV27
CASSLSQGNGYTF
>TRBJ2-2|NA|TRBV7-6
CASINPAGANTGELFF
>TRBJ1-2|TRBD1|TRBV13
CASRRMGTGGTYTF
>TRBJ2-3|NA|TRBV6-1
CASMRAAGSTDTQYF
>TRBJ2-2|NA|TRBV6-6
CASSYSGPGELFF
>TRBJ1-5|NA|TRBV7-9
CASSSAGADSNQPQHF
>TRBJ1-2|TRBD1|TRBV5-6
CASSPGGAGYTF
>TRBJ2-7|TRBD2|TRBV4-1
CASSQEETSGYEQYF
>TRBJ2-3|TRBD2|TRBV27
CASSFGLAADAQYF
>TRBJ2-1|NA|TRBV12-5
CASGAGLYNEQFF
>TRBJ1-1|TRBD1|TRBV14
CASSQGVPRQGARNTEAFF
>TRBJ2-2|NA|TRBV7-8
CASSLDVAGELFF
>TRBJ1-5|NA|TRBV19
CASSIDLPFQGLQHF
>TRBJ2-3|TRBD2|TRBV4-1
CASSPASGGAADTQYF
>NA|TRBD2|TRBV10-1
CASSGLAGANYEQYF
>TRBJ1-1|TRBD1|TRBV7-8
CASSLVQGAKYTEAFF
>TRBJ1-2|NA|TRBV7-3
CASSLTRRDGSGYGYTF
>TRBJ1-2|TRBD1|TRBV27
CASSSGQGVWVGYTF
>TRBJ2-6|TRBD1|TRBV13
CASSQDRASGANVLTF
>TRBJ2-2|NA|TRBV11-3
CASSLRGVGELFF
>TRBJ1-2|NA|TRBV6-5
CASSYSGDGSYTF
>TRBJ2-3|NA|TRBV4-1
CASSQVTTDFTDTQYF
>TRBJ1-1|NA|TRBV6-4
CASSDGDNTEAFF
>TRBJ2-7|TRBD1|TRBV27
CASSFGQGVLYEQYF
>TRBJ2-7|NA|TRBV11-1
CASARGAREQYF
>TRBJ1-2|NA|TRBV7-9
CASSLALLGYTF
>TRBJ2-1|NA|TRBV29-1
CSVVTVEQFF
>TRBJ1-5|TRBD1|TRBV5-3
CARSFPGGKDQPQHF
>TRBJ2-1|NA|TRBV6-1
CASNGPVGEQFF
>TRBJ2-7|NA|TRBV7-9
CASSWGVSATYEQYF